This entry features one TCR beta chain sequence. The data were obtained in a study of blood T cell repertoires in COVID-19. V gave up 5 bases and J gave up 5 bases; unmatched junction bases: 9. The CDR3 is 15 residues long. Per the germline V gene, CDR1 is MDHEN and CDR2 is SYDVKM. Original analysis: By means of reference gene primer amplification, nucleated cell counts were estimated. Clones were read by immunoSEQ multiplex PCR, and TCRdb kept only the in-frame ones, dropping some. That table gives V, J and clone size, and the DNA gave D and trimming. Of a few hundred thousand clones listed, 80% to 90% are singletons.

The TCR was taken from a woman between 50 and 59 years old who had recovered from COVID-19. The chain couples TRBV28 to TRBJ1-5, with 7 bases identical to TRBD1. Source material: peripheral blood. For the CDR3, the DNA is TGTGCCAGCAGTCCACAGGGGATCGTTGATCAGCCCCAGCATTTT. This translates into CASSPQGIVDQPQHF.